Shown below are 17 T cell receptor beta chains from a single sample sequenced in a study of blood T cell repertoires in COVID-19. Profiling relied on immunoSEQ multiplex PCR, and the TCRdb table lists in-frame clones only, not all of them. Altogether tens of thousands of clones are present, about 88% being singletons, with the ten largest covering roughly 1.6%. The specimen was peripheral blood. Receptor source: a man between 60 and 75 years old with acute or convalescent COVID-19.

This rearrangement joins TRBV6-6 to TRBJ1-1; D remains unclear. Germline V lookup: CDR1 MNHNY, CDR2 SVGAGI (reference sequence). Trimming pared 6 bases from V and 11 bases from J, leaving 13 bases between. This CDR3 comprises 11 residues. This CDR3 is CASSVAVGAFF. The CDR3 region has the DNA TGTGCCAGCAGCGTGGCGGTCGGGGCTTTCTTT.

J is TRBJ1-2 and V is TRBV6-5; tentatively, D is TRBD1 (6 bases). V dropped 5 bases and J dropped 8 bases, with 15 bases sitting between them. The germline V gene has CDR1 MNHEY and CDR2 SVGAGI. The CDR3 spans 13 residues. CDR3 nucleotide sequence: TGTGCCAGCAGTCACGGGACAAGGGGCGGCTACACCTTC. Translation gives CASSHGTRGGYTF.

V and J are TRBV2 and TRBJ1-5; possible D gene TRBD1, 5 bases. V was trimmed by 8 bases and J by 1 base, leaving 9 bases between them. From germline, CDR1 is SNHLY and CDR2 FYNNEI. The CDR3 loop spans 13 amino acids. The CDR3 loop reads CASGRGSNQPQHF. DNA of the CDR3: TGTGCCAGCGGGAGGGGAAGCAATCAGCCCCAGCATTTT.

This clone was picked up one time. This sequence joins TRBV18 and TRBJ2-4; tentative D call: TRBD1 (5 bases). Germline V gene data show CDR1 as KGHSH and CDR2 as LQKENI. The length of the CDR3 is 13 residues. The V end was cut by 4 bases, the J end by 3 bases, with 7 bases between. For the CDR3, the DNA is TGTGCCAGCTCACAGGGGTTCAAAAACATTCAGTACTTC. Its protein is CASSQGFKNIQYF.

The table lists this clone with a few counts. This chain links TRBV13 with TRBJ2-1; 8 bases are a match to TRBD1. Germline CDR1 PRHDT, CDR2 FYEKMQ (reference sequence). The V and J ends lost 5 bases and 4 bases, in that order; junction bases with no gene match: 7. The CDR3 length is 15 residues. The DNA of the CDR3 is TGTGCCAGCAGCCCCCAGGGGGCCGGATACAATGAGCAGTTCTTC. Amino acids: CASSPQGAGYNEQFF.

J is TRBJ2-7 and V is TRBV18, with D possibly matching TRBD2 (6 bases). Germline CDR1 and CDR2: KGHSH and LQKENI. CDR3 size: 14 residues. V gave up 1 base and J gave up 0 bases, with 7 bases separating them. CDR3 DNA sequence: TGTGCCAGCTCACCACAGGGAGGCTCCTACGAGCAGTACTTC. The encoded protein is CASSPQGGSYEQYF.

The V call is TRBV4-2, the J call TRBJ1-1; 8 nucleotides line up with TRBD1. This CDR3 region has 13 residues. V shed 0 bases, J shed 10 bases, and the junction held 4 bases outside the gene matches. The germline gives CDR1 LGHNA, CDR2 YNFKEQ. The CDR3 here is CASSQDPDRGAFF. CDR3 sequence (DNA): TGTGCCAGCAGCCAAGACCCCGACAGGGGAGCTTTCTTT.

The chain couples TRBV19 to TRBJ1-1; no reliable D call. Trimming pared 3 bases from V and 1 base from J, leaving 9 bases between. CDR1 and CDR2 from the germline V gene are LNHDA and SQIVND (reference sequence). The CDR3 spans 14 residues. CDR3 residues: CASSIWAQNTEAFF. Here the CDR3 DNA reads TGTGCCAGTAGTATCTGGGCTCAGAACACTGAAGCTTTCTTT.

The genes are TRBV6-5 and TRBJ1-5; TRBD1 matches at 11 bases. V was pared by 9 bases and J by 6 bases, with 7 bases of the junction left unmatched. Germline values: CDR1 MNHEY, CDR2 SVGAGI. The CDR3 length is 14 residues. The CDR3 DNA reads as TGTGCCAGTTCCGGGACAGGGGGAGGTCAGCCCCAGCATTTT. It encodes CASSGTGGGQPQHF.

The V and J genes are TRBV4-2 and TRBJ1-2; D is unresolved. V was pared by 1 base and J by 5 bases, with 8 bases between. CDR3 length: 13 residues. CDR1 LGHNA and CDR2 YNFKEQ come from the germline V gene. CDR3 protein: CASSQGDRYGYTF. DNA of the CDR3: TGTGCCAGCAGCCAAGGAGATAGATATGGCTACACCTTC.

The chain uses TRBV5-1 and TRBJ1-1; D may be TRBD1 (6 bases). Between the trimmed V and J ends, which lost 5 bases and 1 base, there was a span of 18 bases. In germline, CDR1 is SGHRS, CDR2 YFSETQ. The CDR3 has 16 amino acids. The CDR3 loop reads CASRPEPGQWNTEAFF. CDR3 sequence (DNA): TGCGCCAGCAGACCTGAGCCGGGACAATGGAACACTGAAGCTTTCTTT.

CDR3: CASSLSRLASETQYF. The CDR3 nucleotides read TGTGCCAGCAGCTTAAGTAGACTAGCCTCGGAGACCCAGTACTTC. The rearrangement joins TRBV7-2 to TRBJ2-5; TRBD2 matches 7 bases. The V gene's germline CDR1 is SGHTA and CDR2 FQGNSA. The CDR3 loop spans 15 amino acids. Germline trimming cut 2 bases from V and 5 bases from J; bases unmatched to any gene: 8.

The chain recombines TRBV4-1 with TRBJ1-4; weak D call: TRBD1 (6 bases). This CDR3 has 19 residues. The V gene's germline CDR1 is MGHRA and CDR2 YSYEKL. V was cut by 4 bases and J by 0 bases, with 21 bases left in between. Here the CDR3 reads CASSLPVTGTSATNEKLFF. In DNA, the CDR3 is TGCGCCAGCAGCCTACCAGTTACCGGGACATCTGCAACTAATGAAAAACTGTTTTTT.

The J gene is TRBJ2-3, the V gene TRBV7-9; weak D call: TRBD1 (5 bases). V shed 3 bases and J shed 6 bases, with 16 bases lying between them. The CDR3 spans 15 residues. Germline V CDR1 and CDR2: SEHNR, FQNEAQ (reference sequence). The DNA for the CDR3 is TGTGCCAGCAGCTTCCACAGGTATGAGGAGGATACGCAGTATTTT. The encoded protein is CASSFHRYEEDTQYF. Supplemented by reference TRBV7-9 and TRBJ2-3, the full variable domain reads DTGVSQNPRHKITKRGQNVTFRCDPISEHNRLYWYRQTLGQGPEFLTYFQNEAQLEKSRLLSDRFSAERPKGSFSTLEIQRTEQGDSAMYLCASSFHRYEEDTQYFGPGTRLTVL.

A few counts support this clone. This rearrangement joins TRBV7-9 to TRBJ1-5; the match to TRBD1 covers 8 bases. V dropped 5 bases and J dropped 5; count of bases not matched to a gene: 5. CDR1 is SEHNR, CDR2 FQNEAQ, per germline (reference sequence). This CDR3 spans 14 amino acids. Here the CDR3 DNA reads TGTGCCAGCAGCCCCGGGACAGGAGATCAGCCCCAGCATTTT. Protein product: CASSPGTGDQPQHF.

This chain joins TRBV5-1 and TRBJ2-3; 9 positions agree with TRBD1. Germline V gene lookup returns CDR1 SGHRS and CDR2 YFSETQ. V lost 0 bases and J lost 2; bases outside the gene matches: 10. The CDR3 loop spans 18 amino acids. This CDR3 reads CASSLGVVGTGLTDTQYF. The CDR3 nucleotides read TGCGCCAGCAGCTTGGGGGTGGTAGGGACAGGGCTCACAGATACGCAGTATTTT.

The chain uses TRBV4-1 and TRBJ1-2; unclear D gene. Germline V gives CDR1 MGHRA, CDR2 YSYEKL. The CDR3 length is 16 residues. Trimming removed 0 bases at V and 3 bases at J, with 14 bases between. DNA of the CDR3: TGCGCCAGCAGCCAAGATCGTGTCGGGTCCCACTATGGCTACACCTTC. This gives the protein CASSQDRVGSHYGYTF.